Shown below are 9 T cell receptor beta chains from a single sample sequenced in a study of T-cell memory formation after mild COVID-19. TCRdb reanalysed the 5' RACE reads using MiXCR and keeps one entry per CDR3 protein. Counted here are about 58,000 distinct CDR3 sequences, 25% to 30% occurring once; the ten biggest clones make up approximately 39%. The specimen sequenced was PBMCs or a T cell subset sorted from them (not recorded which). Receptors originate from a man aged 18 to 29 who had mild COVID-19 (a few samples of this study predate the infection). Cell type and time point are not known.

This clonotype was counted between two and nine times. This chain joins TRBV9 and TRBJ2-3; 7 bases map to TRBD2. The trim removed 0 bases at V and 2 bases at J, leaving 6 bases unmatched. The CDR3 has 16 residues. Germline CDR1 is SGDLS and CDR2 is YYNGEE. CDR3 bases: TGTGCCAGCAGCGTAGCTTTACTAGCGTTCACAGATACGCAGTATTTT. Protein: CASSVALLAFTDTQYF. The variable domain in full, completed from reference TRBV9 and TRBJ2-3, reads DSGVTQTPKHLITATGQRVTLRCSPRSGDLSVYWYQQSLDQGLQFLIQYYNGEERAKGNILERFSAQQFPDLHSELNLSSLELGDSALYFCASSVALLAFTDTQYFGPGTRLTVL.

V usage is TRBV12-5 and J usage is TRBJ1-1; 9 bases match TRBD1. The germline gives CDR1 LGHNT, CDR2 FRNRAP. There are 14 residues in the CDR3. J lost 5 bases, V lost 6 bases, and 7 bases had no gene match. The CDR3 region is CASGAGTGITEAFF. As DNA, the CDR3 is TGTGCTAGTGGAGCCGGGACAGGGATAACTGAAGCTTTCTTT.

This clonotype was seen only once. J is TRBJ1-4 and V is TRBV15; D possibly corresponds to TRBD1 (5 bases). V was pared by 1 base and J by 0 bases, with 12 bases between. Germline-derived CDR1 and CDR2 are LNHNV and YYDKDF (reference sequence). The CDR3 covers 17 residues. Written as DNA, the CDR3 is TGTGCCACCAGCAGAGTGATCAGGGAGTCAACTAATGAAAAACTGTTTTTT. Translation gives CATSRVIRESTNEKLFF.

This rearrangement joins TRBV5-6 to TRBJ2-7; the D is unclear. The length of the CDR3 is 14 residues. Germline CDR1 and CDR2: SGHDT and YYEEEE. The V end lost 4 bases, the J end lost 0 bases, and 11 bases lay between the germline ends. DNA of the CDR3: TGTGCCAGCAGCATAGACACTTACTCCTACGAGCAGTACGTC. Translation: CASSIDTYSYEQYV.

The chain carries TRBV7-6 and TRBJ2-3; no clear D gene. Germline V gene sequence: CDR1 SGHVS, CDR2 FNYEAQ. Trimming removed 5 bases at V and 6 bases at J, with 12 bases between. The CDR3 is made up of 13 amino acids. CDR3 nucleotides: TGTGCCAGCAGCCCCCGTTTAGATGATACGCAGTATTTT. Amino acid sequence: CASSPRLDDTQYF.

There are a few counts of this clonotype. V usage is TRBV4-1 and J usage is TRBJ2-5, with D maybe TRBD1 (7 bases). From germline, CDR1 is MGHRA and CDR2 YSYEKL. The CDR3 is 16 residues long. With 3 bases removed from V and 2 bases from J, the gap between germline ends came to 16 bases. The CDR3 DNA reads TGCGCCAGCAGCCAGCCTGGCAGGGGGGCGCAAGAGACCCAGTACTTC. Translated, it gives CASSQPGRGAQETQYF.

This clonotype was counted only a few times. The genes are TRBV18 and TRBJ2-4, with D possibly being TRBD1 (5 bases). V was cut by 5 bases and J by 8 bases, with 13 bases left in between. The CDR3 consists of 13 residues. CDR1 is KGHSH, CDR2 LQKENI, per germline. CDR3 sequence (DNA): TGTGCCAGCTCAAGCAGGGTTAGAGACATTCAGTACTTC. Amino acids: CASSSRVRDIQYF.

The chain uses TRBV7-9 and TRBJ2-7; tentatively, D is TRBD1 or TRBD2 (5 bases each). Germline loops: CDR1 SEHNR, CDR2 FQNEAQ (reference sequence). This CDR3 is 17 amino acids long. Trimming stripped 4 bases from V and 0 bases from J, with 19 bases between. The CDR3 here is CASSSHLRDASSYEQYF. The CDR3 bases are TGTGCCAGCAGCTCACACCTCCGGGACGCCAGCTCCTACGAGCAGTACTTC.

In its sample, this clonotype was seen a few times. CDR3 bases: TGTGCCAGCAGTTACTCGAGAAGTGGGTACAATGAGCAGTTCTTC. Translated: CASSYSRSGYNEQFF. The chain recombines TRBV6-5 with TRBJ2-1, with D unclear. CDR1 MNHEY and CDR2 SVGAGI come from the germline V gene. Deletions cut 0 bases from V and 4 bases from J, with 10 bases between. This CDR3 comprises 15 residues.